The clone carrying this T cell receptor beta chain was seen a single time. This sample was included in a study of cytomegalovirus exposure and HLA in healthy donors. Method: immunoSEQ multiplex PCR; TCRdb's copy keeps in-frame clones and lacks some. The sample contains over 120,000 clones, 94% of which appear only once. CDR1 is MNHNY and CDR2 is SVGAGI in the germline V gene (reference sequence). The V gene lost 4 bases and the J gene lost 3 bases, with 3 bases spanning the gap. The length of the CDR3 is 12 residues. The sequencing sample was made of PBMCs. This sequence joins TRBV6-6 and TRBJ1-4; D is ambiguous. This receptor was identified in a man aged 18 to 35 in good health and CMV-seropositive. Here the CDR3 DNA reads TGTGCCAGCAGTTTAGCTAATGAAAAACTGTTTTTT. Amino acids: CASSLANEKLFF.